The 28 T cell receptor beta chains below come from one sample, sequenced in a study of Graves' ophthalmopathy and Graves' hyperthyroidism. Transcripts of RNA were the source for amplifying TCR beta CDR3 regions. RT-PCR was first run with HTBI primers, then multiplex PCR in a second round. TCRdb called the multiplex PCR reads again in MiXCR, with one record for every CDR3 protein. The table lists approximately 640,000 distinct CDR3 sequences, about 40% of them singletons. The sample consisted of peripheral blood. The receptor set was obtained from an adult man with Graves' ophthalmopathy.

This clonotype was seen at least ten times. This chain links TRBV27 with TRBJ2-5; TRBD2 aligns across 9 bases. Per the germline V gene, CDR1 is MNHEY and CDR2 is SMNVEV (reference sequence). V dropped 5 bases and J dropped 5; count of bases not matched to a gene: 9. The CDR3 extends over 15 amino acids. Here the CDR3 reads CASSPWVAGVETQYF. The DNA of the CDR3 is TGTGCCAGCAGTCCCTGGGTAGCGGGAGTGGAGACCCAGTACTTC.

This clonotype was seen at least ten times. The V and J genes are TRBV12-3 or TRBV12-4 and TRBJ1-5; 8 nucleotides agree with TRBD1. The ends lost 1 base at V and 5 bases at J; junction bases unmatched: 4. The CDR3 sequence is 15 residues long. This CDR3 reads CASSLGTGKYQPQHF. For the CDR3, the DNA is TGTGCCAGCAGTTTAGGGACAGGGAAGTATCAGCCCCAGCATTTT.

The chain recombines TRBV24-1 with TRBJ2-3; 7 bases are shared with TRBD1. This CDR3 contains 14 residues. The V gene's germline CDR1 is KGHDR and CDR2 SFDVKD. Trimming at V came to 4 bases and at J to 1 base, leaving 1 base not matched to a gene. DNA for the CDR3: TGTGCCACCAGTGAGACAGGGCGCACAGATACGCAGTATTTT. Translated: CATSETGRTDTQYF.

This clonotype appeared a single time. This chain connects TRBV24-1 to TRBJ2-2; D is possibly TRBD2 (6 bases). From germline, CDR1 is KGHDR and CDR2 SFDVKD. Trimming left V 3 bases short and J 2 bases short, with 12 bases between. The CDR3 contains 16 residues. CDR3 bases: TGTGCCACCAGTGATCGGAGGGGACCAAACACCGGGGAGCTGTTTTTT. Residues: CATSDRRGPNTGELFF.

The rearrangement uses TRBV2 and TRBJ2-3, with TRBD2 identical over 8 bases. The CDR3 covers 14 residues. V trimming: 6 bases; J trimming: 4 bases; junction bases outside the gene matches: 6. CDR1 SNHLY and CDR2 FYNNEI come from the germline V gene. CDR3 sequence (DNA): TGTGCCAGCAGGACGACTAGCGCCTCAGATACGCAGTATTTT. Translating gives CASRTTSASDTQYF.

This clonotype has only one observation. The V and J genes are TRBV7-3 and TRBJ2-5; 7 nucleotides align to TRBD2. In germline, CDR1 is SGHTA, CDR2 FQGTGA. The ends lost 3 bases at V and 1 base at J; junction bases unmatched: 8. The length of the CDR3 is 16 residues. CDR3 coding DNA: TGTGCCAGCAGCTTTGGACCTAGCGGAGCCCAAGAGACCCAGTACTTC. Residues: CASSFGPSGAQETQYF.

This clonotype was found many times. The chain is built from TRBV2 and TRBJ1-6; D call uncertain. The CDR3 is 15 amino acids. CDR1 is SNHLY, CDR2 FYNNEI, per germline. V shed 4 bases and J shed 4 bases, with 11 bases lying between them. The CDR3 spells CASSADLGYNSPLHF. The CDR3 nucleotides are TGTGCCAGCAGTGCCGACCTGGGATATAATTCACCCCTCCACTTT.

The V gene is TRBV10-3, the J gene TRBJ1-2; a possible D gene is TRBD1 (6 bases). Trimming pared 0 bases from V and 8 bases from J, leaving 13 bases between. The CDR3 loop spans 14 amino acids. Germline assignment: CDR1 ENHRY and CDR2 SYGVKD. This chain's CDR3 is CAISESQGLRGYTF. CDR3 bases: TGTGCCATCAGTGAGTCACAGGGACTTAGGGGCTACACCTTC.

Only a few counts were recorded for this clonotype. The chain recombines TRBV5-4 with TRBJ1-1; perhaps TRBD1 as D (5 bases). Deletions cut 2 bases from V and 4 bases from J, with 15 bases between. The CDR3 has 15 residues. CDR1 and CDR2 (germline): SGHNT, YYREEE (reference sequence). CDR3 nucleotides: TGTGCCAGCAGCTTATTGGAGGGGAAGGGCACTGAAGCTTTCTTT. It codes for CASSLLEGKGTEAFF. Full variable domain (rest looked up from reference TRBV5-4 and TRBJ1-1): ETGVTQSPTHLIKTRGQQVTLRCSSQSGHNTVSWYQQALGQGPQFIFQYYREEENGRGNFPPRFSGLQFPNYSSELNVNALELDDSALYLCASSLLEGKGTEAFFGQGTRLTVV.

In this sample, this clonotype turned up a few times. The chain couples TRBV5-1 to TRBJ2-5, with D maybe TRBD2 (5 bases). This CDR3 has 18 residues. From germline, CDR1 is SGHRS and CDR2 YFSETQ. V lost 0 bases to trimming and J lost 4 bases, with 22 bases between them. CDR3 nucleotide sequence: TGCGCCAGCAGCTTGGCCTCATTACTAGTAACAAGACGAGAGACCCAGTACTTC. Encoded protein: CASSLASLLVTRRETQYF.

This clonotype was detected only once. A much bigger clone sits one base away, suggesting this may be a read error. The chain carries TRBV7-2 and TRBJ2-5, with 9 bases lining up with TRBD1. The CDR3 spans 14 residues. Germline V gives CDR1 SGHTA, CDR2 FQGNSA. CDR3 bases: TGTGCCAGCAGCACCCGGACAGGGGAAGAGACCCAGCACTTC. Encoded protein: CASSTRTGEETQHF.

With respect to this clonotype: It may be a read error: a sequence one base away is much more abundant. This chain joins TRBV7-8 and TRBJ1-5; D is undetermined. Germline CDR1 and CDR2: SGHVS and FQNEAQ. The CDR3 contains 15 residues. The DNA of the CDR3 is TGTGCCAGCAGCCTGCAGGTTTTAAGCAAACAGCCCCAGCATTTT. Its translation: CASSLQVLSKQPQHF.

The chain joins TRBV29-1 to TRBJ2-1, with 7 bases that match TRBD2. Germline lookup yields CDR1 SQVTM and CDR2 ANQGSEA. CDR3 size: 13 residues. V shed 8 bases, J shed 5 bases, and the junction held 9 bases outside the gene matches. The CDR3, as DNA: TGCAGCTCCCCGGGAGGCAAGCACAATGAGCAGTTCTTC. Translation: CSSPGGKHNEQFF.

V usage is TRBV6-5 and J usage is TRBJ1-1; D gene uncertain. This CDR3 has 14 amino acids. Germline V gives CDR1 MNHEY, CDR2 SVGAGI. V was shortened by 2 bases and J by 8 bases, with 15 bases between the two germline ends. CDR3 in DNA: TGTGCCAGCAGTTACCGAAAACGTGACGGAGAAGCTTTCTTT. Encoded protein: CASSYRKRDGEAFF.

A few counts support this clonotype. A much larger clone lies a single base off, so this may be a read error. The chain couples TRBV20-1 to TRBJ1-4, with D possibly matching TRBD1 (6 bases). CDR3 length: 14 residues. Germline V CDR1 and CDR2: DFQATT, SNEGSKA (reference sequence). In DNA, the CDR3 is TGCAGTGCTAGAGATGGGGCAGGGGCTGAAAAACTGCTTTTT. Translating gives CSARDGAGAEKLLF.

The J gene is TRBJ2-7, the V gene TRBV10-3, with D uncertain. CDR3 length equals 12 residues. Trimming cost V 5 bases and J 3 bases, with 8 bases left between them. From germline, CDR1 is ENHRY and CDR2 SYGVKD. DNA of the CDR3: TGTGCCATCAGTTACTCGAACTACGAGCAGTACTTC. Protein product: CAISYSNYEQYF.

This sequence joins TRBV29-1 and TRBJ2-5; 8 nucleotides match TRBD2. V lost 8 bases, J lost 5 bases, and 7 bases stayed unmatched. There are 12 residues in the CDR3. Germline-derived CDR1 and CDR2 are SQVTM and ANQGSEA. CDR3 DNA: TGCAGCTTAGGACTAGCTCAGGAGACCCAGTACTTC. Protein sequence: CSLGLAQETQYF.

This clonotype was counted between two and nine times. This sequence joins TRBV5-6 and TRBJ2-7; a possible D gene is TRBD1 (5 bases). Germline CDR1 SGHDT, CDR2 YYEEEE. There are 16 residues in the CDR3. The V gene lost 1 base and the J gene lost 1 base, with 15 bases spanning the gap. The CDR3 nucleotides read TGTGCCAGCAGCTTGCGGCCAGGGATTGAATCCTACGAGCAGTACTTC. Translating it yields CASSLRPGIESYEQYF.

Many counts were recorded for this clonotype. This sequence joins TRBV7-2 and TRBJ2-2, with 10 positions matching TRBD2. After removal of 3 bases from V and 0 bases from J, the junction contained 4 bases not matched to a gene. This CDR3 has 17 residues. The germline V gene has CDR1 SGHTA and CDR2 FQGNSA. This chain's CDR3 is CASSFKAGGTNTGELFF. The CDR3 nucleotides read TGTGCCAGCAGCTTCAAAGCGGGGGGGACGAACACCGGGGAGCTGTTTTTT.

J is TRBJ1-2 and V is TRBV7-9, with TRBD1 matching over 8 bases. V lost 7 bases and J lost 12; bases outside the gene matches: 7. Germline loops: CDR1 SEHNR, CDR2 FQNEAQ (reference sequence). The CDR3 is 11 residues long. The CDR3, as DNA: TGTGCCAGCACCAGGGGGCCTGGAAACACCTTC. This encodes CASTRGPGNTF.

This clonotype was recorded a few times. The chain is built from TRBV6-1 and TRBJ1-1, with 8 bases aligning to TRBD1. V shed 1 base, J shed 11 bases, and the junction held 6 bases outside the gene matches. This CDR3 is 13 amino acids long. CDR1 is MNHNS and CDR2 is SASEGT in the germline V gene. CDR3 residues: CASSEGQGSFAFF. CDR3 in DNA: TGTGCCAGCAGTGAAGGACAGGGGAGTTTCGCTTTCTTT.

The V and J genes are TRBV9 and TRBJ1-6; D not certain. In germline, CDR1 is SGDLS, CDR2 YYNGEE. The CDR3 covers 14 residues. Trimming removed 0 bases at V and 6 bases at J, with 7 bases between. This CDR3 reads CASSVATVNSPLHF. The CDR3 nucleotides read TGTGCCAGCAGCGTAGCTACAGTTAATTCACCCCTCCACTTT.

For the CDR3, the DNA is TGTGCCAGCTCACCAGACTACCCAAGTTCCTCTGGAAACACCATATATTTT. Its translation is CASSPDYPSSSGNTIYF. The gene calls are TRBV5-6 and TRBJ1-3; the D is unclear. CDR1 is SGHDT and CDR2 is YYEEEE in the germline V gene. This CDR3 spans 17 amino acids. The V gene lost 7 bases and the J gene lost 0 bases, with 20 bases spanning the gap.

J is TRBJ1-6 and V is TRBV25-1; 11 positions match TRBD1. This CDR3 contains 14 residues. CDR1 MGHDK and CDR2 SYGVNS come from the germline V gene. V gave up 6 bases and J gave up 10 bases; unmatched junction bases: 5. As DNA, the CDR3 is TGTGCCAGCAGGAGGACAGGGGGCAGCTCACCCCTCCACTTT. Its translation is CASRRTGGSSPLHF. The full variable domain, with the rest looked up from reference TRBV25-1 and TRBJ1-6, is EADIYQTPRYLVIGTGKKITLECSQTMGHDKMYWYQQDPGMELHLIHYSYGVNSTEKGDLSSESTVSRIRTEHFPLTLESARPSHTSQYLCASRRTGGSSPLHFGNGTRLTVT.

There are many counts of this clonotype. The chain recombines TRBV6-6 with TRBJ2-5, with D perhaps given as TRBD1 or TRBD2 (5 bases each). V was pared by 2 bases and J by 3 bases, with 7 bases between. CDR1 and CDR2 (germline): MNHNY, SVGAGI (reference sequence). The CDR3 runs 13 residues. The CDR3 loop is CASSYLGEETQYF. The CDR3 DNA sequence: TGTGCCAGCAGTTACCTGGGGGAAGAGACCCAGTACTTC.

This clonotype was counted many times. The chain recombines TRBV10-3 with TRBJ2-2, with no clear D. V lost 5 bases, J lost 6 bases, and 10 bases lay in between. This CDR3 has 13 amino acids. The germline gives CDR1 ENHRY, CDR2 SYGVKD. As DNA, the CDR3 is TGTGCCATCAGTACGTCAGTTCCCGGGGAGCTGTTTTTT. Encoded protein: CAISTSVPGELFF.

This clonotype has ten or more counts. The V gene is TRBV7-8, the J gene TRBJ1-1, with D possibly matching TRBD1 (6 bases). Germline CDR1 reads SGHVS; CDR2 reads FQNEAQ. V was shortened by 5 bases and J by 1 base, with 8 bases between the two germline ends. The CDR3 covers 13 residues. CDR3 region: CASSMDRNTEAFF. The DNA for the CDR3 is TGTGCCAGCAGCATGGACAGGAACACTGAAGCTTTCTTT.

CDR3 sequence (DNA): TGTGCCAGCGCGCGCACTGCCCGGGCCAACGTCCTGACTTTC. Translating it yields CASARTARANVLTF. J is TRBJ2-6 and V is TRBV5-6, with D unclear. CDR3 length: 14 amino acids. Trimming left V 7 bases short and J 5 bases short, with 13 bases between. CDR1 and CDR2 from the germline V gene are SGHDT and YYEEEE.